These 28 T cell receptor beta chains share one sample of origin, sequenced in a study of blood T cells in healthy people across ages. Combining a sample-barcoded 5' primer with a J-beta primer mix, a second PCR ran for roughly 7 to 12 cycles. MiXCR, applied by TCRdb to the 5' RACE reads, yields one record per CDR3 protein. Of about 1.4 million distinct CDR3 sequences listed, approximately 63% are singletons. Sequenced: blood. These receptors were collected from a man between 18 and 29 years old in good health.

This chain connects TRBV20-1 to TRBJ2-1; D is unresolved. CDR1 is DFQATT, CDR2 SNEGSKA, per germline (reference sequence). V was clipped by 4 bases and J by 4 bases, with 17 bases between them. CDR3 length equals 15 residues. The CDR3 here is CSATGPPALYNEQFF. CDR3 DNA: TGCAGTGCTACTGGGCCCCCAGCGCTTTACAATGAGCAGTTCTTC.

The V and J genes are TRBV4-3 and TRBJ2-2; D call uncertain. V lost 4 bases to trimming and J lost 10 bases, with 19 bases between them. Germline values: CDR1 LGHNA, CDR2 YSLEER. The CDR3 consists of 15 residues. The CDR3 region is CASSRNSQPVPELFF. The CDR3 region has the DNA TGCGCCAGCAGCCGGAACAGCCAACCGGTACCGGAGCTGTTTTTT.

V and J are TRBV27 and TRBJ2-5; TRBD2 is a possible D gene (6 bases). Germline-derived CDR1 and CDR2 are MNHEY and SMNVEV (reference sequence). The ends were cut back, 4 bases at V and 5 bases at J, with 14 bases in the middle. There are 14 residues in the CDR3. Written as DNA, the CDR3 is TGTGCCAGCAGTTCCGGGACTCTGTACGAGACCCAGTACTTC. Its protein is CASSSGTLYETQYF.

The CDR3 DNA follows: TGTGCCAGCAGCGTCTTAGCGGGAGTTTCTCGGGGAGAAATTGAGCAGTTCTTC. Encoded protein: CASSVLAGVSRGEIEQFF. The genes are TRBV9 and TRBJ2-1; TRBD2 matches at 9 bases. V was clipped by 2 bases and J by 9 bases; unmatched bases: 18. CDR3 length equals 18 residues. The germline CDR1 and CDR2 sequences are SGDLS and YYNGEE.

CDR3 amino acids: CASSLDSTSGSWYEQFF. The DNA for the CDR3 is TGTGCCAGCAGCTTAGACTCGACTAGCGGGAGTTGGTATGAGCAGTTCTTC. The rearrangement joins TRBV11-2 to TRBJ2-1, with 12 bases lining up with TRBD2. The CDR3 is 17 residues long. The V gene end was trimmed by 0 bases and the J gene end by 8 bases; junction bases not matched to a gene: 8. Germline loops: CDR1 SGHAT, CDR2 FQNNGV. The variable domain in full, completed from reference TRBV11-2 and TRBJ2-1, reads EAGVAQSPRYKIIEKRQSVAFWCNPISGHATLYWYQQILGQGPKLLIQFQNNGVVDDSQLPKDRFSAERLKGVDSTLKIQPAKLEDSAVYLCASSLDSTSGSWYEQFFGPGTRLTVL.

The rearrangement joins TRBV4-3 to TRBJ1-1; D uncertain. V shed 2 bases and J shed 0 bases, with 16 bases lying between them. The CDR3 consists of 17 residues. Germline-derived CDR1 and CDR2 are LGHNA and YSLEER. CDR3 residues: CASSQMNRDKMNTEAFF. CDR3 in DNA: TGCGCCAGCAGCCAAATGAACAGAGACAAAATGAACACTGAAGCTTTCTTT.

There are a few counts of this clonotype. CDR3 nucleotide sequence: TGTGCCAGCAGTTCGTCCCAGGCGGGGCGTCCGGAGACCCAGTACTTC. It translates to CASSSSQAGRPETQYF. The chain combines TRBV27 with TRBJ2-7; D is perhaps TRBD2 (6 bases). Gene TRBJ2-5 matches the end of the DNA better, so the J call may be wrong. CDR3 length: 16 amino acids. The germline gives CDR1 MNHEY, CDR2 SMNVEV (reference sequence).

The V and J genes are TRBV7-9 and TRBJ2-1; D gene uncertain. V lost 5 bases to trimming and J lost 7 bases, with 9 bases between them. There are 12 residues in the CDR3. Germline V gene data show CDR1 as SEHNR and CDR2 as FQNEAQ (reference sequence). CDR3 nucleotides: TGTGCCAGCAGCAAGCATGGGAATGAGCAGTTCTTC. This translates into CASSKHGNEQFF.

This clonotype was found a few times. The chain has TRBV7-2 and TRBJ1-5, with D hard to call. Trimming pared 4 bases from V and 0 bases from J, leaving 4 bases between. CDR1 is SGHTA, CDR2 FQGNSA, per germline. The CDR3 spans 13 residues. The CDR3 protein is CASSYYSNQPQHF. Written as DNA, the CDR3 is TGTGCCAGCAGCTATTATAGCAATCAGCCCCAGCATTTT.

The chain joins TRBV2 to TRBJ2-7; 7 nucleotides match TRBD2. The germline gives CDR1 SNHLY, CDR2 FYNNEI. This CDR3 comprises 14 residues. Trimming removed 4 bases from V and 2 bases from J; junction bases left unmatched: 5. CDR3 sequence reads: CASSGSSGTYEQYF. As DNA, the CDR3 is TGTGCCAGCAGTGGCTCTAGCGGTACCTACGAGCAGTACTTC. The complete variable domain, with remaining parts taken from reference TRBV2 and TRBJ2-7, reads EPEVTQTPSHQVTQMGQEVILRCVPISNHLYFYWYRQILGQKVEFLVSFYNNEISEKSEIFDDQFSVERPDGSNFTLKIRSTKLEDSAMYFCASSGSSGTYEQYFGPGTRLTVT.

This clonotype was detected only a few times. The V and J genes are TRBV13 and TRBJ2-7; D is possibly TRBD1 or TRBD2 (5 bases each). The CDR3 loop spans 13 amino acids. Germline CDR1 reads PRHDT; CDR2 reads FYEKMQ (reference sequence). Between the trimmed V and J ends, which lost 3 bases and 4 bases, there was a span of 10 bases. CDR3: CASSFEGKYEQYF. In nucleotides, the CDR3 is TGTGCCAGCAGCTTTGAGGGGAAATACGAGCAGTACTTC.

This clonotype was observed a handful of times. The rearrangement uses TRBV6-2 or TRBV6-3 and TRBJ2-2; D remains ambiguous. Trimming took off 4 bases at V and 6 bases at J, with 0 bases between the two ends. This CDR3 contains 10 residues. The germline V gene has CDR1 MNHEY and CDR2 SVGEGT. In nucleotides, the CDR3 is TGTGCCAGCAGTTCCGGGGAGCTGTTTTTT. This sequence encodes CASSSGELFF.

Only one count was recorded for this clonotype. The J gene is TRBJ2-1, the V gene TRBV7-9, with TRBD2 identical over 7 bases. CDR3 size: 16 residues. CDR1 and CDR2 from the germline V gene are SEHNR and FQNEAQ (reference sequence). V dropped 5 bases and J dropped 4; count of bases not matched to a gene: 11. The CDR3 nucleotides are TGTGCCAGCAGCCCAATAATGGGGGGGACGTACAATGAGCAGTTCTTC. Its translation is CASSPIMGGTYNEQFF.

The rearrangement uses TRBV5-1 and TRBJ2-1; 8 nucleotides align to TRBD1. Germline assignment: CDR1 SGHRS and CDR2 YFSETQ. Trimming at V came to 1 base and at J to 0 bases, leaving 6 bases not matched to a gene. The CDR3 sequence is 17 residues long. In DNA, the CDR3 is TGCGCCAGCAGCTTGCTGGGACAGGAGAGCTCCTACAATGAGCAGTTCTTC. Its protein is CASSLLGQESSYNEQFF.

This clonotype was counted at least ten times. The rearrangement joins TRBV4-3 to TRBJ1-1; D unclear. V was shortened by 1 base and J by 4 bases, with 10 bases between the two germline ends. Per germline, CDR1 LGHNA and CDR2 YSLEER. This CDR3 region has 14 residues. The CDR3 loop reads CASSQARQGTEAFF. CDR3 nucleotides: TGCGCCAGCAGCCAAGCCCGACAAGGCACTGAAGCTTTCTTT.

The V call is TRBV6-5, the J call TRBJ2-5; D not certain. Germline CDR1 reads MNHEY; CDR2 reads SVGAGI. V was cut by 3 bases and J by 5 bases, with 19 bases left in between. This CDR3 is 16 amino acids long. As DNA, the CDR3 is TGTGCCAGCAGTTATTCTGCCCAGCCAGGATGGGAGACCCAGTACTTC. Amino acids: CASSYSAQPGWETQYF.

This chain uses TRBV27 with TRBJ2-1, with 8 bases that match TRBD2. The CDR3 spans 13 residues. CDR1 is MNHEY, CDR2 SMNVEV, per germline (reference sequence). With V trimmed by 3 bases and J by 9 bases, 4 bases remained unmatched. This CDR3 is CASSFAAGGEQFF. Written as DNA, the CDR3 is TGTGCCAGCAGTTTCGCTGCGGGGGGTGAGCAGTTCTTC.

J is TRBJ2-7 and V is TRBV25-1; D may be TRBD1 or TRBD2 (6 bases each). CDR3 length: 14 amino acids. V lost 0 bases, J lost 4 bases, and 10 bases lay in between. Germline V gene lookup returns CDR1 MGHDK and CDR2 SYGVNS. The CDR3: CASSEYGGPYEQYF. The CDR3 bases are TGTGCCAGCAGTGAATATGGGGGGCCTTACGAGCAGTACTTC.

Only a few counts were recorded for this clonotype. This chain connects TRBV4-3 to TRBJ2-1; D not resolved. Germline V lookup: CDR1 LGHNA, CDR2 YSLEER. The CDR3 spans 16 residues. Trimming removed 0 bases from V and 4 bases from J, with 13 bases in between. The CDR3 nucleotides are TGCGCCAGCAGCCAAGATAGTGGGCAGGCTTACAATGAGCAGTTCTTC. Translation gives CASSQDSGQAYNEQFF.

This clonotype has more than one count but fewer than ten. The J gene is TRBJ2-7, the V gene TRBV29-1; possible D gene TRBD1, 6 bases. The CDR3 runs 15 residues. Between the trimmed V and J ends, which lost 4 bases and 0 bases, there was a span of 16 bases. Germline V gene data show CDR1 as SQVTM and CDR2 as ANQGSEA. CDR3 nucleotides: TGCAGCGTTGTTCTCGGACAGTTTTCCTCCTACGAGCAGTACTTC. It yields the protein CSVVLGQFSSYEQYF.

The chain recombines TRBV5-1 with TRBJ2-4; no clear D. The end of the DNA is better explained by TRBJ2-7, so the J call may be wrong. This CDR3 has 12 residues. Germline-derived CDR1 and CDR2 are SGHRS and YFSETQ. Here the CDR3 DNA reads TGCGCCAGCAACCAGAACGACTACGAGCAGTACTTC. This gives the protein CASNQNDYEQYF.

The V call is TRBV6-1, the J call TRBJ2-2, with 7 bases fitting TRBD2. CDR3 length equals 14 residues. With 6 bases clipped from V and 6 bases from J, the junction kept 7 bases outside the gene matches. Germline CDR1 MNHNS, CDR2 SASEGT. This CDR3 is CASRGEGGAGELFF. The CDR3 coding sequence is TGTGCCAGCAGAGGGGAGGGAGGCGCCGGGGAGCTGTTTTTT.

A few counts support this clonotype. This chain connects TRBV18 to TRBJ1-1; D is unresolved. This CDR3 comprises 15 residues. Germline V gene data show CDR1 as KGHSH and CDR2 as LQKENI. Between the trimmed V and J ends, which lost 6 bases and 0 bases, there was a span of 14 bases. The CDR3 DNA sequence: TGTGCCAGCTCCCCGGTCGGAGGGATGAACACTGAAGCTTTCTTT. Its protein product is CASSPVGGMNTEAFF.

The CDR3 sequence: CATSREGRGSQEAQYF. DNA for the CDR3: TGTGCCACCAGCAGAGAAGGCAGGGGGAGCCAAGAGGCCCAGTACTTC. The J gene is TRBJ2-7, the V gene TRBV15; 7 bases agree with TRBD1. The V and J ends lost 0 bases and 10 bases, in that order; junction bases with no gene match: 15. The V gene's germline CDR1 is LNHNV and CDR2 YYDKDF (reference sequence). This CDR3 is built from 16 residues.

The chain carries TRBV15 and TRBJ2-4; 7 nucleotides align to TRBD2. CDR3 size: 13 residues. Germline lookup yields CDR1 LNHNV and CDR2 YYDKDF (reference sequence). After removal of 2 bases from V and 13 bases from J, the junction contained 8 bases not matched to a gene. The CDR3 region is CATSRRTRTGQYF. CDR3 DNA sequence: TGTGCCACCAGCAGACGGACTAGAACCGGGCAGTACTTC.

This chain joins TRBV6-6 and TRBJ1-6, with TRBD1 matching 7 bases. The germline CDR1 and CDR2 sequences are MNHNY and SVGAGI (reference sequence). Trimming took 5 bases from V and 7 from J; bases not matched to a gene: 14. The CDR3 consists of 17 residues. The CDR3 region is CASSPDGTARANSPLHF. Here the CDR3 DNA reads TGTGCCAGCAGTCCTGATGGGACAGCGAGGGCGAATTCACCCCTCCACTTT.

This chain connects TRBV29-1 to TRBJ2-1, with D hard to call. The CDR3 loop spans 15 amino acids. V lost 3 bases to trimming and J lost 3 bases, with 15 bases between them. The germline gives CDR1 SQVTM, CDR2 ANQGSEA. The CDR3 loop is CSVDSGLAHYNEQFF. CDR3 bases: TGCAGCGTTGACTCGGGTCTGGCGCACTACAATGAGCAGTTCTTC.

Here the CDR3 reads CATSDFRSYEQYF. The CDR3 bases are TGTGCCACCAGTGATTTCCGATCCTACGAGCAGTACTTC. The V gene is TRBV24-1, the J gene TRBJ2-7; D gene ambiguous. The germline V and J ends were trimmed by 1 base and 1 base, with 4 bases remaining between them. Per germline, CDR1 KGHDR and CDR2 SFDVKD. This CDR3 has 13 amino acids.